A selection of T cell receptor beta chains follows, all from one sample in a study of blood T cell repertoires in COVID-19. This table comes from immunoSEQ multiplex PCR, and its TCRdb copy is limited to in-frame clones, with some not included. This sample has 140,000 to 150,000 clones, with around nine tenths found just once. The sequenced sample consisted of peripheral blood. These receptors all come from a woman between 50 and 59 years old with active or convalescent COVID-19. Both conserved end residues are part of each CDR3. D genes are given only for firm matches. For some rows the clone size is stated as once, few or many, or as a class when expanded; others skip it.

D gene,J gene,V gene,clone size,CDR3 DNA,CDR3 protein
-,TRBJ2-5,TRBV5-6,-,TGTGCCAGCAGCTTTGTTGCGGAAGAGACCCAGTACTTC,CASSFVAEETQYF
TRBD1,TRBJ1-2,TRBV10-3,-,TGTGCCATCAGGGGGGGGACAGGGGTTCCCGACTATGGCTACACCTTC,CAIRGGTGVPDYGYTF
TRBD2,TRBJ2-7,TRBV5-4,-,TGTGCCAGCAGCCCGGGACTAGCGGGCTCCTACGAGCAGTACTTC,CASSPGLAGSYEQYF
-,TRBJ1-3,TRBV7-9,-,TGTGCCAGCAGCTTAGGGGGGGGCCCCTCTGGAAACACCATATATTTT,CASSLGGGPSGNTIYF
TRBD1,TRBJ1-2,TRBV30,-,TGTGCCTGGAGTGTACGGGGGACAGGGTTTGATTATGGCTACACCTTC,CAWSVRGTGFDYGYTF
-,TRBJ2-1,TRBV7-9,few,TGTGCCAGCAGCTTAGCCGGGGTTGGGGATGAGCAGTTCTTC,CASSLAGVGDEQFF
TRBD2,TRBJ2-2,TRBV28,-,TGTGCCAGCAGTTTACTAGCGGGCGTCGGGGAGCTGTTTTTT,CASSLLAGVGELFF
-,TRBJ1-5,TRBV5-1,few,TGCGCCAGCAGCGATGGGCCAGGTCAGCCCCAGCATTTT,CASSDGPGQPQHF
-,TRBJ1-2,TRBV19,-,TGTGCCAGTAGTTCTTCGCCCGGACGGAGCGGCTACTATGGCTACACCTTC,CASSSSPGRSGYYGYTF
-,TRBJ1-1,TRBV20-1,-,TGCAGTGTTCTACCGAACACTGAAGCTTTCTTT,CSVLPNTEAFF
-,TRBJ2-1,TRBV13,-,TGTGCCAGCAGCTTCAGGGGATACAATGAGCAGTTCTTC,CASSFRGYNEQFF
-,TRBJ2-7,TRBV4-3,-,TGCGCCAGCAGCCAAGGATGGTCGGGTTCCTACGAGCAGTACTTC,CASSQGWSGSYEQYF
TRBD2,TRBJ2-7,TRBV6-2/TRBV6-3,-,TGTGCCAGCAGACCTAGCGGGAGCTTATCCTACGAGCAGTACTTC,CASRPSGSLSYEQYF
TRBD1,TRBJ1-3,TRBV7-8,-,TGTGCCAGCAGCTCCTCCGGGACAGTCTCTGGAAACACCATATATTTT,CASSSSGTVSGNTIYF
-,TRBJ2-3,TRBV7-2,-,TGTGCCAGCAGCTTAGGGCTCTCTGGCACAGATACGCAGTATTTT,CASSLGLSGTDTQYF
-,TRBJ2-1,TRBV27,-,TGTGCCAGCAGTTTCGCCGCGGGGTCCTACAATGAGCAGTTCTTC,CASSFAAGSYNEQFF
-,TRBJ2-1,TRBV7-2,-,TGTGCCAGCAGGACCGGGAGTAGGGCCAATGAGCAGTTCTTC,CASRTGSRANEQFF
-,TRBJ1-5,TRBV6-6,-,TGTGCCAGCAGTTACGGGGGGGGGCAGCTCCAGCATTTT,CASSYGGGQLQHF
-,TRBJ1-1,TRBV7-9,-,TGTGCCAGCAGCTTAGAATCCGGCGGAGCTTTCTTT,CASSLESGGAFF
TRBD1,TRBJ1-6,TRBV12-5,-,TGTGCTAGTGGGTCAAAGGCCGGGACAGGGGGTTACAGACCTTCACCCCTCCACTTT,CASGSKAGTGGYRPSPLHF
-,TRBJ1-1,TRBV12-3/TRBV12-4,-,TGTGCCAGCAGTAACTTCGGGGGTGAAGCTTTCTTT,CASSNFGGEAFF
-,TRBJ2-7,TRBV4-2,-,TGTGCCAGCAGCCTAAACTACGAGCAGTACTTC,CASSLNYEQYF
-,TRBJ1-6,TRBV25-1,-,TGTGCCAGCTCCTCTAAAAGGGGGAATTCACCCCTCCACTTT,CASSSKRGNSPLHF
TRBD2,TRBJ2-7,TRBV5-1,-,TGCGCCAGCAGCGCCACCGGGACTAGCGACTTCTACGAGCAGTACTTC,CASSATGTSDFYEQYF
-,TRBJ2-2,TRBV25-1,-,TGTGCCAGCAGTGAAGGATATTCAGGGTCGAACACCGGGGAGCTGTTTTTT,CASSEGYSGSNTGELFF
-,TRBJ2-7,TRBV4-3,-,TGCGCCAGCAGCCAAAATCCGGGGAATGAGCAGTACTTC,CASSQNPGNEQYF
-,TRBJ1-2,TRBV7-3,-,TGTGCCAGCAGCTTAGGGGCAGAAGGCTACACCTTC,CASSLGAEGYTF
-,TRBJ1-2,TRBV19,-,TGTGCCACCCCGGACAGTTTCGGCTATGGCTACACCTTC,CATPDSFGYGYTF
TRBD1,TRBJ1-1,TRBV14,-,TGTGCCAGCAGCCCCCGGGACAGGGGGTGGGGGACTGAAGCTTTCTTT,CASSPRDRGWGTEAFF
TRBD2,TRBJ2-3,TRBV28,-,TGTGCCAGCAGTTCCCCTACTAGCGGGATAGAAACAGATACGCAGTATTTT,CASSSPTSGIETDTQYF
-,TRBJ2-2,TRBV28,-,TGTGCCAGCAGACCTGACATGAACACCGGGGAGCTGTTTTTT,CASRPDMNTGELFF
-,TRBJ1-4,TRBV28,-,TGTGCCAGCAGTCTACAGGGCCCTCCTAATGAAAAACTGTTTTTT,CASSLQGPPNEKLFF
TRBD1,TRBJ1-1,TRBV19,-,TGTGCCAGTAGTTTCGATACTCTTGCAGGGGGAGCTTTCTTT,CASSFDTLAGGAFF
TRBD1,TRBJ1-1,TRBV7-2,once,TGTGCCAGCAGCTTAGCGGCAGGGGGCGCAACTGAAGCTTTCTTT,CASSLAAGGATEAFF
-,TRBJ2-1,TRBV27,-,TGTGCCAGCAGTTGGGCGGGATTGGGTGAGCAGTTCTTC,CASSWAGLGEQFF
-,TRBJ2-7,TRBV5-4,-,TGTGCCAGCAGCGTAGCGGTTACCTACGAGCAGTACTTC,CASSVAVTYEQYF
-,TRBJ1-6,TRBV28,-,TGTGCCAGCAGTTACGACATCGGGACATCCTATTCACCCCTCCACTTT,CASSYDIGTSYSPLHF
-,TRBJ1-1,TRBV19,once,TGTGCCAGTATCCCCAGGCGACAGCACAAAGGTCAGGCTTTCTTT,CASIPRRQHKGQAFF
TRBD2,TRBJ2-1,TRBV7-2,-,TGTGCCAGCAGCTCGCTGGGACTAGCGGGGTACAATGAGCAGTTCTTC,CASSSLGLAGYNEQFF
TRBD1,TRBJ1-4,TRBV3-1/TRBV3-2,-,TGTGCCAGCAGCCCGTCGGACAGGGGGAGTGAAAAACTGTTTTTT,CASSPSDRGSEKLFF
-,TRBJ2-5,TRBV7-7,-,TGTGCTAGCAGCTTCGACAGAGAAGAGACCCAGTACTTC,CASSFDREETQYF
TRBD1,TRBJ1-1,TRBV5-8,-,TGTGCCAGCAGTTACCGGACGGGCAGGGGGCCGGCTGAAGCTTTCTTT,CASSYRTGRGPAEAFF
-,TRBJ1-5,TRBV28,once,TGTGCCAGCAGTTTCGGACAGAGCAATCAGCCCCAGCATTTT,CASSFGQSNQPQHF
-,TRBJ2-5,TRBV6-2/TRBV6-3,-,TGTGCCAGCAGTTACGGGCACCAAGAGACCCAGTACTTC,CASSYGHQETQYF
-,TRBJ2-1,TRBV4-3,-,TGCGCCAGCAGCCAAGTGGGGGCTAATGAGCAGTTCTTC,CASSQVGANEQFF
-,TRBJ1-2,TRBV5-1,-,TGCGCCAGCAGCTTTGAGGGTCTTGGCTACACCTTC,CASSFEGLGYTF
TRBD1,TRBJ1-5,TRBV10-1,few,TGCGCCAGCAGTGAGCGGAGGGGGCATAGTCAGCCCCAGCATTTT,CASSERRGHSQPQHF
TRBD2,TRBJ2-2,TRBV30,-,TGTGCCTGGAGCACGAGGGGCCTAGCGGGGGGGCACGGGGAGCTGTTTTTT,CAWSTRGLAGGHGELFF
-,TRBJ2-1,TRBV7-2,-,TGTGCCAGCAGCTTAGTAGGGAGACCTGAGCAGTTCTTC,CASSLVGRPEQFF